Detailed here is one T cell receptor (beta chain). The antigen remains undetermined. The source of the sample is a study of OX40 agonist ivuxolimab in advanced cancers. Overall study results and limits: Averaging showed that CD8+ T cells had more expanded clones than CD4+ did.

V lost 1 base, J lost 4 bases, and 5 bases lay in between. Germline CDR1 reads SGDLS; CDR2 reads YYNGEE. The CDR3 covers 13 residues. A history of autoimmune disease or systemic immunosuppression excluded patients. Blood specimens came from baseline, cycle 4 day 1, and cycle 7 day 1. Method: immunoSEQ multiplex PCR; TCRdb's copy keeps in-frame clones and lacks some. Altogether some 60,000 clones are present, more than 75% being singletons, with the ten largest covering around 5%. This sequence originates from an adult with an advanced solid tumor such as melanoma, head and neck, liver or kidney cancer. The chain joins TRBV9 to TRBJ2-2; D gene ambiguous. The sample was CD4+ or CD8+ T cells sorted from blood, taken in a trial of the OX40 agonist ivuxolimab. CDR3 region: CASSVSLTGELFF. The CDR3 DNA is TGTGCCAGCAGCGTATCACTCACCGGGGAGCTGTTTTTT.